This T cell receptor (beta chain) was identified during a study of type 1 and type 2 diabetes patients. On the study more broadly: T cells were magnetically sorted from PBMCs as CD4+ or CD8+ subsets. Study-level points and caveats: A median of one highly-expanded CD4+ clone, covering 3% to 5% of reads, occurred in type 2 diabetes.

Regarding this clonotype: Its antigen is not identified. This sequence may be a read error, since a much larger clone differs from it by one base.

Each participant gave ten milliliters of peripheral blood. Per the germline V gene, CDR1 is LNHNV and CDR2 is YYDKDF (reference sequence). This CDR3 has 13 amino acids. Amplification started from genomic DNA. Multiplex PCR with 30 forward and 13 reverse primers amplified the TCR beta CDR3. TCRdb redid the calling of the multiplex PCR reads with MiXCR, one entry per CDR3 protein. Among about 250,000 distinct CDR3 sequences listed, roughly 44% were seen once. Sequencing input: peripheral blood mononuclear cells (PBMCs). The TCR originated in a man younger than 35 with type 2 diabetes. The chain couples TRBV15 to TRBJ2-1; TRBD2 aligns across 7 bases. Here the CDR3 reads CAISRDRSGNWVF. The CDR3 DNA sequence: TGTGCCATCAGCAGAGATCGAAGCGGGAATTGGGTCTTC.